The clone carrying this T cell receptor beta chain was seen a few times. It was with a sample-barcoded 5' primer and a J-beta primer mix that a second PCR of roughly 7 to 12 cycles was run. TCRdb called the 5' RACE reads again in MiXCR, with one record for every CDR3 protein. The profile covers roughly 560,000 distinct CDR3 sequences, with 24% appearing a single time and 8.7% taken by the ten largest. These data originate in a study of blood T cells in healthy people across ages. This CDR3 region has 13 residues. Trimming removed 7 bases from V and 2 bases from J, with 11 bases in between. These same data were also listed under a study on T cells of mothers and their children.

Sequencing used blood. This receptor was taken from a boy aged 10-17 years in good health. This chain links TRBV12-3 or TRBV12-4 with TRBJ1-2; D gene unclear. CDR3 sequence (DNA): TGTGCCAGCACCATGGGGATAAACTATGGCTACACCTTC. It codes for CASTMGINYGYTF.